This TCR beta chain was captured in a study of shared clonotypes between healthy human individuals. Notes on the study in general: Only blood underwent sampling, and tissue repertoires likely differ.

Concerning this clone itself: Antigen unknown.

The naive CD8 population came from CD45RO-negative cells selected for CCR7, without terminally differentiated effector memory CD45RA+ cells. Participating donors were healthy, HIV-negative adults free of recent acute infections or vaccinations. The method was immunoSEQ multiplex PCR; TCRdb's version includes in-frame clones alone and lacks a portion of them. The table lists millions of clones, approximately 94% of them singletons. The CDR3 covers 12 residues. Trimming removed 0 bases at V and 8 bases at J, with 5 bases between. Germline-derived CDR1 and CDR2 are SGHNT and YENEEA. The sample comprised naive CD8+ T cells from PBMCs. The TCR comes from a man aged 18-30 years in good health. Some clones in this sample may be carry-over from other donors' samples. The rearrangement joins TRBV11-3 to TRBJ2-1; D remains unclear. CDR3 sequence: CASSLDSDEQFF. DNA of the CDR3: TGTGCCAGCAGCTTAGATTCGGATGAGCAGTTCTTC.